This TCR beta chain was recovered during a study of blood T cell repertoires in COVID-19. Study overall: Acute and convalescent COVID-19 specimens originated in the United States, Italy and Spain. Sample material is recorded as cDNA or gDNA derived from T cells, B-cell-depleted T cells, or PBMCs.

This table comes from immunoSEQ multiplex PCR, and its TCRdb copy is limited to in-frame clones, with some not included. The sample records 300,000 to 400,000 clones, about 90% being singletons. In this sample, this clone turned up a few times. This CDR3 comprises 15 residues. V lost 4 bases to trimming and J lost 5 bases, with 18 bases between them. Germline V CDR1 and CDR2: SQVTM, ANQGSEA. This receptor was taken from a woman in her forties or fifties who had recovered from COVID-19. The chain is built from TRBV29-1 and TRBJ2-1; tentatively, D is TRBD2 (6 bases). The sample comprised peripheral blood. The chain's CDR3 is CSVVEGVGVHNEQFF. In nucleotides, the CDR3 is TGCAGCGTTGTGGAGGGAGTGGGGGTACACAATGAGCAGTTCTTC.